The 26 T cell receptor beta chains below come from one sample, sequenced in a study of cytomegalovirus exposure and HLA in healthy donors (dated by TCRdb to about 2017). Library generation was performed with the immunoSEQ multiplex PCR assay. The multiplex PCR relied on a mix of 60 forward primers for TCR Vbeta segments and 13 reverse primers for TCR Jbeta segments. TCRdb took over this immuneACCESS table, retaining in-frame rearrangements with V and J assigned. Such tables are incomplete; in checked studies, under half of the missing clones stem from an unresolved V gene, and the remainder is unexplained. The table kept for this sample lists about 200,000 clones. The ten most abundant clones make up about 1% of the sample. Sequenced sample: PBMCs. The source of these receptors is a girl aged 2 to 10 in good health and CMV-seropositive.

This chain connects TRBV30 to TRBJ1-5; 11 bases agree with TRBD1. The V segment lost 3 bases and the J segment 2 bases; nucleotides outside the gene matches: 3. The V gene's germline CDR1 is GTSNPN and CDR2 SVGIG (reference sequence). The length of the CDR3 is 15 residues. As DNA, the CDR3 is TGTGCCTGGAGAGGGGGACAGGGGGGCAATCAGCCCCAGCATTTT. Its protein is CAWRGGQGGNQPQHF.

This sequence joins TRBV4-1 and TRBJ2-6; tentatively, D is TRBD1 (6 bases). Per the germline V gene, CDR1 is MGHRA and CDR2 is YSYEKL. Trimming pared 0 bases from V and 2 bases from J, leaving 8 bases between. This CDR3 spans 16 amino acids. The CDR3, as DNA: TGCGCCAGCAGCCAAGAATGGGACACTGGGGCCAACGTCCTGACTTTC. Its translation: CASSQEWDTGANVLTF.

The rearrangement joins TRBV5-1 to TRBJ2-7; tentative D call: TRBD2 (6 bases). V shed 4 bases and J shed 3 bases, with 20 bases lying between them. Germline CDR1 and CDR2: SGHRS and YFSETQ. This CDR3 has 16 residues. The CDR3 sequence is CASSVNSGTRHYEQYF. CDR3 nucleotide sequence: TGCGCCAGCAGCGTAAATTCCGGGACTCGACACTACGAGCAGTACTTC.

The chain employs TRBV4-2 and TRBJ2-2, with 8 positions matching TRBD2. The germline V gene has CDR1 LGHNA and CDR2 YNFKEQ. The CDR3 is made up of 14 amino acids. Losses at the gene ends were 1 base for V and 9 bases for J; bases not matched to a gene: 4. The CDR3, as DNA: TGTGCCAGCAGCCAAGTGAAGCGGGAGAGGGAGCTGTTTTTT. Its protein is CASSQVKRERELFF.

The rearrangement links TRBV5-4 to TRBJ1-1; 9 nucleotides align to TRBD1. The CDR3 runs to 17 residues. Losses at the gene ends were 3 bases for V and 0 bases for J; bases not matched to a gene: 9. Germline V CDR1 and CDR2: SGHNT, YYREEE (reference sequence). CDR3 protein: CASSSTGTGLMNTEAFF. The CDR3 DNA reads TGTGCCAGCAGCTCTACCGGGACAGGGCTAATGAACACTGAAGCTTTCTTT.

The chain combines TRBV11-2 with TRBJ2-1; D unclear. From germline, CDR1 is SGHAT and CDR2 FQNNGV. With 4 bases removed from V and 3 bases from J, the gap between germline ends came to 16 bases. CDR3 size: 16 residues. CDR3 coding DNA: TGTGCCAGCAGCTCCAAACCCGACTCCTACTACAATGAGCAGTTCTTC. Translation gives CASSSKPDSYYNEQFF.

The chain joins TRBV5-1 to TRBJ2-5, with D perhaps matching TRBD1 (6 bases). Gene TRBJ2-7 matches the end of the DNA better, so the J call may be wrong. Germline CDR1 and CDR2: SGHRS and YFSETQ. The CDR3 has 14 amino acids. CDR3 coding DNA: TGCGCCAGCAGCTCCGGGACAAATACCTACGAGCAGTACTTC. This codes for CASSSGTNTYEQYF.

J is TRBJ2-7 and V is TRBV18, with 9 bases matching TRBD2. This CDR3 comprises 16 residues. Trimming removed 1 base from V and 2 bases from J; junction bases left unmatched: 6. The V gene's germline CDR1 is KGHSH and CDR2 LQKENI. This chain's CDR3 is CASSPRPASGAYEQYF. The CDR3 DNA follows: TGTGCCAGCTCACCACGGCCGGCTAGCGGGGCCTACGAGCAGTACTTC. Full variable domain (remainder filled in from reference TRBV18 and TRBJ2-7): NAGVMQNPRHLVRRRGQEARLRCSPMKGHSHVYWYRQLPEEGLKFMVYLQKENIIDESGMPKERFSAEFPKEGPSILRIQQVVRGDSAAYFCASSPRPASGAYEQYFGPGTRLTVT.

This rearrangement joins TRBV27 to TRBJ1-5; D not certain. Trimming removed 4 bases from V and 0 bases from J, with 7 bases in between. Germline CDR1 and CDR2: MNHEY and SMNVEV (reference sequence). The CDR3 is 14 residues long. CDR3 amino acids: CASSSLYSNQPQHF. As DNA, the CDR3 is TGTGCCAGCAGTTCCCTCTATAGCAATCAGCCCCAGCATTTT.

This chain links TRBV18 with TRBJ2-7, with a tentative D call TRBD2 (5 bases). Germline V lookup: CDR1 KGHSH, CDR2 LQKENI. V lost 0 bases to trimming and J lost 3 bases, with 9 bases between them. The CDR3 is 14 amino acids. CDR3 amino acids: CASSPPGKVYEQYF. In nucleotides, the CDR3 is TGTGCCAGCTCACCACCCGGGAAGGTCTACGAGCAGTACTTC.

The rearrangement links TRBV28 to TRBJ1-5; D uncertain. CDR1 and CDR2 from the germline V gene are MDHEN and SYDVKM. V was pared by 7 bases and J by 2 bases, with 15 bases between. This CDR3 contains 15 residues. Written as DNA, the CDR3 is TGTGCCAGCATCTCGGGGTGGGTGGGCAATCAGCCCCAGCATTTT. Residues: CASISGWVGNQPQHF.

The rearrangement uses TRBV29-1 and TRBJ1-2, with 7 bases fitting TRBD1. CDR1 and CDR2 (germline): SQVTM, ANQGSEA. The CDR3 length is 12 residues. With 5 bases clipped from V and 3 bases from J, the junction kept 3 bases outside the gene matches. The CDR3 loop is CSVRGGDYGYTF. The CDR3 bases are TGCAGCGTTAGAGGGGGCGACTATGGCTACACCTTC.

The chain employs TRBV5-4 and TRBJ2-7, with D possibly TRBD2 on 5 matching bases. Trimming took off 4 bases at V and 7 bases at J, with 12 bases between the two ends. The CDR3 is 12 amino acids. Germline V gene data show CDR1 as SGHNT and CDR2 as YYREEE (reference sequence). Written as DNA, the CDR3 is TGTGCCAGCAGCACCGGACTGCGGGAGCAGTACTTC. It specifies CASSTGLREQYF.

V gene TRBV6-4 combines with J gene TRBJ2-5; 7 nucleotides match TRBD2. Germline assignment: CDR1 MRHNA and CDR2 SNTAGT. With V trimmed by 1 base and J by 0 bases, 5 bases remained unmatched. The CDR3 contains 16 residues. CDR3 DNA: TGTGCCAGCAGTGACTGGCTAGCGGTGTACCAAGAGACCCAGTACTTC. As protein: CASSDWLAVYQETQYF.

The chain is built from TRBV27 and TRBJ1-2; the match to TRBD1 covers 10 bases. Germline V lookup: CDR1 MNHEY, CDR2 SMNVEV (reference sequence). The CDR3 runs to 14 residues. After removal of 5 bases from V and 5 bases from J, the junction contained 5 bases not matched to a gene. CDR3 DNA: TGTGCCAGCAGTCTGACAGGGGGCGGGTATGGCTACACCTTC. This encodes CASSLTGGGYGYTF.

This sequence joins TRBV6-1 and TRBJ2-1; 8 nucleotides match TRBD2. The junction had 4 bases not matched to a gene; V was cut back by 0 bases and J by 12 bases. The germline V gene has CDR1 MNHNS and CDR2 SASEGT. The CDR3 is 13 residues long. CDR3 in DNA: TGTGCCAGCAGTGAAGCGCACGGGAGGGCGCAGTTCTTC. Translated: CASSEAHGRAQFF.

The CDR3 DNA is TGTGCCAGCAGCTCGCCTCGACTAGCGACACCAGGGGATCTATACGAGCAGTACTTC. It codes for CASSSPRLATPGDLYEQYF. This chain uses TRBV11-2 with TRBJ2-7, with 8 nucleotides matching TRBD2. CDR3 size: 19 residues. V was pared by 4 bases and J by 4 bases, with 21 bases of the junction left unmatched. CDR1 is SGHAT, CDR2 FQNNGV, per germline.

The chain carries TRBV6-5 and TRBJ2-1; no clear D gene. Germline CDR1 MNHEY, CDR2 SVGAGI. The CDR3 runs to 8 residues. Trimming took 3 bases from V and 14 from J, leaving 2 bases between them. CDR3 sequence: CASSYKFF. The CDR3 coding sequence is TGTGCCAGCAGTTATAAGTTCTTC.

The J gene is TRBJ2-1, the V gene TRBV29-1, with 10 bases fitting TRBD2. Per germline, CDR1 SQVTM and CDR2 ANQGSEA. Trimming cost V 6 bases and J 4 bases; bases outside gene matches: 9. The CDR3 contains 15 residues. The DNA of the CDR3 is TGCAGCGTACGGACCGGGACTAGCGTGTACAATGAGCAGTTCTTC. Translated, it gives CSVRTGTSVYNEQFF.

This rearrangement joins TRBV9 to TRBJ2-1; D call uncertain. The CDR3 has 14 amino acids. With 0 bases removed from V and 4 bases from J, the gap between germline ends came to 8 bases. Germline V gene lookup returns CDR1 SGDLS and CDR2 YYNGEE. The chain's CDR3 is CASSVGAVYNEQFF. The CDR3 DNA reads TGTGCCAGCAGCGTAGGGGCTGTATACAATGAGCAGTTCTTC.

This rearrangement joins TRBV5-6 to TRBJ2-1; 7 nucleotides align to TRBD1. The germline gives CDR1 SGHDT, CDR2 YYEEEE. There are 14 residues in the CDR3. V shed 1 base and J 7 bases; nucleotides not matched to a gene: 5. CDR3 amino acids: CASSLMTGRNEQFF. CDR3 bases: TGTGCCAGCAGCTTGATGACAGGGCGGAATGAGCAGTTCTTC.

The J gene is TRBJ2-3, the V gene TRBV10-2; TRBD2 matches at 7 bases. The germline V gene has CDR1 WSHSY and CDR2 SAAADI. J lost 2 bases, V lost 8 bases, and 7 bases had no gene match. The CDR3 extends over 14 amino acids. The CDR3 nucleotides are TGCGCCAGCGTCCTAGCGGTCAACACAGATACGCAGTATTTT. Its translation: CASVLAVNTDTQYF.

The chain joins TRBV7-2 to TRBJ1-3; no reliable D call. The CDR3 contains 18 residues. Per germline, CDR1 SGHTA and CDR2 FQGNSA. V was trimmed by 4 bases and J by 0 bases, leaving 19 bases between them. For the CDR3, the DNA is TGTGCCAGCAGCTCCCTTCCCTCTTTCTTGTTCTCTGGAAACACCATATATTTT. Residues: CASSSLPSFLFSGNTIYF.

The chain recombines TRBV7-2 with TRBJ1-1; TRBD1 might be the D (6 bases). CDR3 size: 14 residues. Germline-derived CDR1 and CDR2 are SGHTA and FQGNSA. V lost 8 bases, J lost 1 base, and 14 bases lay in between. CDR3 protein: CASAARGANTEAFF. CDR3 DNA sequence: TGTGCCAGCGCTGCCCGGGGGGCGAACACTGAAGCTTTCTTT.

The genes are TRBV28 and TRBJ2-5; D perhaps matches TRBD1 (6 bases). Germline V lookup: CDR1 MDHEN, CDR2 SYDVKM. The V end was cut by 6 bases, the J end by 2 bases, with 10 bases between. The CDR3 contains 13 residues. CDR3 nucleotides: TGTGCCAGCAGACAGGGATTTCAAGAGACCCAGTACTTC. Protein: CASRQGFQETQYF.

The V call is TRBV5-4, the J call TRBJ2-7; perhaps TRBD2 as D (5 bases). V was cut by 4 bases and J by 4 bases, with 9 bases left in between. This CDR3 spans 12 amino acids. Germline V gene lookup returns CDR1 SGHNT and CDR2 YYREEE (reference sequence). The CDR3 spells CASSGSPYEQYF. For the CDR3, the DNA is TGTGCCAGCAGCGGGAGCCCGTACGAGCAGTACTTC.